The clone carrying this T cell receptor beta chain is categorized as medium-sized. Distinct nucleotide sequences in the sample also encode this CDR3. This sample is part of a study of blood T cell repertoires in COVID-19. Overall study: Sites in the United States, Italy and Spain provided acute and convalescent COVID-19 samples.

With 0 bases removed from V and 6 bases from J, the gap between germline ends came to 13 bases. The germline V gene has CDR1 SGDLS and CDR2 YYNGEE. CDR3 length equals 15 residues. How the authors handled the data: Reference gene primers were amplified, and this amplification served to estimate nucleated cell counts. The table came from immunoSEQ multiplex PCR; TCRdb's copy has only in-frame clones and leaves some out. The V and J calls and clone size were taken over from that table, and D and trimming were inferred from the DNA. In the table there are around 68,000 clones, about 90% of which are singletons.

The origin of this receptor is a human donor in a cohort sampled during active COVID-19. The sample comprised peripheral blood. The V gene is TRBV9, the J gene TRBJ2-1; tentative D call: TRBD1 (5 bases). The CDR3 coding sequence is TGTGCCAGCAGCGTAGAGGGTCAGGGCGGCAATGAGCAGTTCTTC. Its translation: CASSVEGQGGNEQFF.